This is a list of T cell receptor beta chains from one sample in a study of read filtering for tumor transcriptome and immune sequencing. TCRdb processed the reads anew with MiXCR; each CDR3 protein has one entry. The profile covers about 40,000 distinct CDR3 sequences, with roughly 12% appearing a single time and about 38% taken by the ten largest. Specimen: a population of CD138-negative cells sorted from bone marrow. All receptors come from a donor at least 40 years old with multiple myeloma. CDR3s include the opening cysteine and the closing phenylalanine or tryptophan. D genes are given only for firm matches. The size of a clone is reported for some rows only, either as once, few or many, or as a class for expanded clones.

>TRBV10-3|many|TRBJ2-7|-
TGTGCCATGAGCGCCGGGGGTTCTGGAAACTACGAGCAGTACTTC
CAMSAGGSGNYEQYF
>TRBV5-1|many|TRBJ2-7|-
TGCGCCAGCAGCTTGACACCAGGGTCGTACGAGCAGTACTTC
CASSLTPGSYEQYF
>TRBV27|many|TRBJ2-2|-
TGTGCCAGCAGAGACCAGACAGGGAACACCGGGGAGCTGTTTTTT
CASRDQTGNTGELFF
>TRBV11-2|once|TRBJ2-5|-
TGTGCCAGCAGTCAAACGGCAGGGTTTCTAGAGACCCAGTACTTC
CASSQTAGFLETQYF
>TRBV24-1|many|TRBJ2-5|TRBD1
TGTGCCACCAGTGACCTCGGACAGGGGGAAGAGACCCAGTACTTC
CATSDLGQGEETQYF
>TRBV20-1|many|TRBJ2-4|-
TGCAGTGGAAAGGCGGGAAACATTCAGTACTTC
CSGKAGNIQYF
>TRBV4-1|many|TRBJ1-5|-
TGCGCCAGCAGCCAAGATTTTGCTAGCAATCAGCCCCAGCATTTT
CASSQDFASNQPQHF
>TRBV5-1|many|TRBJ2-3|-
TGCGCCAGCAGCTTGATGGGCATCACAGATACGCAGTATTTT
CASSLMGITDTQYF
>TRBV10-2|-|TRBJ2-7|-
TGCGCCAGCGCGCGGGGCGACGAGCAGTACTTC
CASARGDEQYF
>TRBV10-2|many|TRBJ2-5|TRBD1
TGCGCCAGCCCTCCGGGACAGGGGGCCCCTCCACAAGAGACCCAGTACTTC
CASPPGQGAPPQETQYF
>TRBV6-1|many|TRBJ2-2|TRBD1
TGTGCCAGCAGTGAAGGGACAGGGGGCCTCGGGGAGCTGTTTTTT
CASSEGTGGLGELFF
>TRBV6-2/TRBV6-3|many|TRBJ2-5|TRBD2
TGTGCCAGCGCGACTAGCGGGGGGGTCAAAGAGACCCAGTACTTC
CASATSGGVKETQYF
>TRBV5-4|few|TRBJ1-6|TRBD1
TGTGCCAGCAGCTTCCGGACAGGGAGCTCCTATAATTCACCCCTCCACTTT
CASSFRTGSSYNSPLHF
>TRBV27|-|TRBJ2-1|TRBD2
TGTGCCAGCAGTTTAAGCGGGGGGGCCGATTACAATGAGCAGTTCTTC
CASSLSGGADYNEQFF
>TRBV7-6|many|TRBJ1-2|-
TGTGCCAGCAGCTTAGAGGGCAGGTCCTACACCTTC
CASSLEGRSYTF
>TRBV10-3|many|TRBJ1-1|-
TGTGCCATCAGTGGTTGGAACACGGGGAACACTGAAGCTTTCTTT
CAISGWNTGNTEAFF
>TRBV20-1|many|TRBJ2-2|TRBD1
TGCAGTGCTAGTGGGGGCAGGGGGCTGACCGGGGAGCTGTTTTTT
CSASGGRGLTGELFF
>TRBV18|few|TRBJ2-5|TRBD2
TGTGCCAGCTCACCGAGAGCGGGGACCCAAGAGACCCAGTACTTC
CASSPRAGTQETQYF
>TRBV20-1|many|TRBJ2-3|TRBD2
TGCAGTGCCCCTAGCGGGGGTGATACGCAGTATTTT
CSAPSGGDTQYF
>TRBV6-5|few|TRBJ2-5|-
TGTGCCAGCAGTTACTCGTCTGGGGCCCAGTACTTC
CASSYSSGAQYF
>TRBV6-5|many|TRBJ1-2|-
TGTGCCAGCAGTCGCGTACGATCAGGGGTCTATGGCTACACCTTC
CASSRVRSGVYGYTF
>TRBV7-2|many|TRBJ2-1|-
TGTGCCAGCAGCTTCGACGGGAGCTCCTACAATGAGCAGTTCTTC
CASSFDGSSYNEQFF
>TRBV6-2/TRBV6-3|-|TRBJ1-1|-
TGTGCCAGCAGTTACGGTCAACAGGGAGGCGAAGCTTTCTTT
CASSYGQQGGEAFF
>TRBV7-9|few|TRBJ2-6|-
TGTGCCAGCAGTCCAGGGGATACCGGGGCCAACGTCCTGACTTTC
CASSPGDTGANVLTF
>TRBV5-1|-|TRBJ2-1|-
TGCGCCAGCAGCCTAGGGGCTGCCAGATCCTACAATGAGCAGTTCTTT
CASSLGAARSYNEQFF